One sample yielded the 2 T cell receptor beta chains listed below, sequenced in a study of blood T cell repertoires in COVID-19. The table came from immunoSEQ multiplex PCR; TCRdb's copy has only in-frame clones and leaves some out. Of some 14,000 clones listed, roughly 80% are singletons. The sequenced material came from peripheral blood. The receptor set was obtained from a human donor in a cohort sampled during active COVID-19.

The chain uses TRBV6-5 and TRBJ2-7; tentatively, D is TRBD1 (5 bases). The CDR3 runs 12 residues. From germline, CDR1 is MNHEY and CDR2 SVGAGI. V lost 6 bases, J lost 6 bases, and 12 bases lay in between. The CDR3 region is CASSRQGREQYF. The CDR3 DNA follows: TGTGCCAGCAGCCGCCAGGGTCGCGAGCAGTACTTC.

This chain connects TRBV10-2 to TRBJ2-5; 11 bases match TRBD2. V dropped 8 bases and J dropped 2; count of bases not matched to a gene: 1. This CDR3 contains 13 residues. Per the germline V gene, CDR1 is WSHSY and CDR2 is SAAADI. In DNA, the CDR3 is TGCGCCAGCCGACTAGCGGGGCAAGAGACCCAGTACTTC. As protein: CASRLAGQETQYF.